This T cell receptor beta chain was sequenced during a study of CD8+ T cells in alopecia areata. Study background: Treated individuals took tofacitinib by mouth, 5 to 10 mg twice daily.

V lost 4 bases and J lost 4, with 7 bases in between. This CDR3 is built from 11 residues. Germline assignment: CDR1 SQVTM and CDR2 ANQGSEA. Specimens obtained from alopecia areata patients comprised lesional scalp punch biopsies and peripheral blood. PBMCs provided sorted CD4+ and CD8+ T cells. Sequencing used cDNA as its template, made by extracting RNA and reverse transcribing it. TCRdb's table, derived via immunoSEQ multiplex PCR, lists solely in-frame clones and lacks some. The sample records 170,000 or so clones, 63% being singletons. The J gene is TRBJ2-5, the V gene TRBV29-1; no definite D call. This material consisted of CD4+ T cells sorted from blood, taken at week 0. The origin of this receptor is a human donor with alopecia areata. The CDR3 nucleotides read TGCAGCGTTGGGGGAAGAGAGACCCAGTACTTC. Amino acid sequence: CSVGGRETQYF.